This T cell receptor (beta chain) was observed in a study of blood T cell repertoires in COVID-19. Background on the study: PBMCs, B-cell-depleted T cells, or T cells provided the cDNA or gDNA that made up the material.

This clone was counted a single time. Measured with immunoSEQ multiplex PCR; TCRdb has only the in-frame clones, and not every one. The sample consists of approximately 210,000 clones, approximately 86% of them appearing once. Per the germline V gene, CDR1 is MDHEN and CDR2 is SYDVKM. The CDR3 has 16 amino acids. Trimming cost V 8 bases and J 0 bases, with 20 bases left between them. Recovery meant two consecutive negative NP/OP PCR tests, professional clearance, or resolved symptoms. This sequence originates from a woman aged 25-40 years who had recovered from COVID-19. The J gene is TRBJ2-7, the V gene TRBV28, with D possibly being TRBD1 (5 bases). The sequencing input was PBMCs or T cells enriched from blood (not recorded which). Here the CDR3 reads CASPPPLPTVSYEQYF. Here the CDR3 DNA reads TGTGCCAGCCCTCCCCCGCTTCCGACAGTCTCCTACGAGCAGTACTTC.